This T cell receptor (beta chain) was captured by sequencing in a study of shared clonotypes between healthy human individuals (dated by TCRdb to the early 2020s). A note on the overall study: A couple of women and three men aged 18 to 49 years were included in the cohort. For each donor, CD4 naive and CD4 memory were each run on three plates, CD8 naive on two plates, and CD8 memory on one plate. Between about 0.94 and 8.9 billion PBMCs per donor were obtained by leukapheresis. Libraries were prepared and TCR repertoires were sequenced by different laboratories using diverse techniques, in order to increase sequencing depth and limit assay-specific biases. The study deeply sequenced blood TCR repertoires of about 5 healthy adults to estimate repertoire size and the extent of clonotype sharing between individuals. The paper's findings and limits, for the study overall: Compared with non-shared clonotypes, clonotypes shared by all four sorted-subset donors had higher generation probabilities. Larger estimated clonotype richness was generally found for naive subsets than for memory subsets. Because the study included only a small number of donors, the genetic and exposure-history diversity represented was limited. Even with the large sequencing depth, rarefaction of the sorted-subset datasets indicated that sequencing was incomplete. Sharing across a few donors was observed for approximately 5% of naive CD4, about 4% of naive CD8, 2% to 2.5% of memory CD4, and roughly 0.4% of memory CD8 clonotypes. Pairwise subsampling indicated that sequencing depth was expected to affect the degree of clonotype sharing among donors. Sampling was restricted to blood, and TCR repertoires in tissues likely differ from the TCR repertoires found in blood.

About this clone itself: The antigen this receptor binds is unknown. The sample holds no much larger clone one base away, and base qualities are not on file.

TCR CDR3 regions were amplified from genomic DNA by multiplex PCR using the deep immunoSEQ assay. For each cell subset, the extracted genomic DNA was distributed evenly across all wells of several immunoSEQ 96-well plates, and each plate served as one replicate. For sorted subsets, each replicate PCR was loaded with approximately 200 ng genomic DNA, equivalent to about 30,000 T cell genomes. Purified libraries were measured with a Qubit 3.0 fluorometer, size-checked on a Bioanalyzer 2100, and measured again with the KAPA Library Quantification kit. Every immunoSEQ 96-well plate was sequenced on a dedicated single-read 150-cycle Illumina NextSeq 550 flow cell. The authors' analysis ran thus. Because only junctional sequences without quality scores were contained in the immunoSEQ output, filtering matching that applied to full-length reads could not be performed. To assign V/J genes and CDR3, sequences were annotated using PyIR, a Python wrapper for IgBLAST v1.9, with IMGT germline references. Reads with weak V/J assignments (E-value above 1e-6), missing CDR3, stop codons, out-of-frame junctions, or ambiguous translated residues were removed. V3J clonotypes were defined by identical inferred V gene, J gene, and CDR3 amino acid sequence. Percentage overlap between repertoires was calculated by dividing the number of shared unique clonotypes by the size of the smaller repertoire. Repertoire richness was assessed with RTK rarefaction, the Chao1 estimator, and Recon v2.1 estimates of unobserved clonotypes. Generation probabilities for all TCRbeta clonotypes obtained by the gDNA method from a few donors were computed using OLGA. Entries here come from immuneACCESS through TCRdb and include only in-frame sequences with V and J called. Some clones fail to appear in such tables; in the studies checked, an unresolved V gene covers under half of the shortfall, and the cause of the remainder is unknown. V, J and clone size are those of that table, while D and trimming were read from the DNA. Recorded for this sample are about a million clones; 77% of them occurred a single time. Approximately 0.9% of the sample lies in the top ten.

For CDR1 and CDR2, the germline V gene lists SGHRS and YFSETQ. Counted from cysteine to phenylalanine, this CDR3 has 15 amino acids. Solely the CDR3 DNA is kept, with 45 bases framed from the first base. V is shortened by 0 bases, J by 7 bases, and the region joining them spans 14 bases. The donors were healthy, HIV-negative adults who had no recently reported acute infections or vaccinations. Every donor was a Caucasian adult living in Nashville, Tennessee, USA. CD4+ T cells were enriched by magnetic negative selection, after which naive cells were positively selected on CD45RA and the negative fraction was taken as the memory subset. After blood collection by leukapheresis, PBMCs were isolated using Ficoll-Histopaque density gradient centrifugation and then cryopreserved in the vapor phase of liquid nitrogen. Analytical flow cytometry was used to check the purity and quantity of each magnetically sorted T cell population. Genomic DNA was isolated from each sorted fraction and quantified by UV absorbance on a Nanodrop 2000c.

This sequence was found in a man in his late teens or twenties in good health. Some clones in this sample may be carry-over from other donors' samples. The sample comprised memory CD4+ T cells from PBMCs. The sample's cell subset or site label, in plain terms: CD45RA-negative fraction. The chain was built from TRBV5-1 and TRBJ1-5; the D gene is possibly TRBD1, with 6 bases matching. The CDR3 loop reads CASSLGDPGGQPQHF. The nucleotides read TGCGCCAGCAGCTTGGGAGATCCTGGGGGCCAGCCCCAGCATTTT.